This TCR beta chain appears in the sequencing data of a study of cytomegalovirus exposure and HLA in healthy donors. A multiplex PCR was run with 60 Vbeta primers and 13 Jbeta primers. Assay: immunoSEQ multiplex PCR; the TCRdb copy retains only in-frame clones and omits some. The sample carries 80,000 to 95,000 clones, approximately 80% recorded once. CDR1 is MDHEN, CDR2 SYDVKM, per germline. This CDR3 contains 15 residues. Between the trimmed V and J ends, which lost 6 bases and 6 bases, there was a span of 17 bases. The source of this sequence is a woman in her 30s in good health and CMV-seronegative. The sample was PBMCs. V is TRBV28 and J is TRBJ1-4; no firm D call. CDR3 protein: CASSRTDGVYEKLFF. CDR3 nucleotides: TGTGCCAGCAGCCGGACGGACGGGGTTTATGAAAAACTGTTTTTT.